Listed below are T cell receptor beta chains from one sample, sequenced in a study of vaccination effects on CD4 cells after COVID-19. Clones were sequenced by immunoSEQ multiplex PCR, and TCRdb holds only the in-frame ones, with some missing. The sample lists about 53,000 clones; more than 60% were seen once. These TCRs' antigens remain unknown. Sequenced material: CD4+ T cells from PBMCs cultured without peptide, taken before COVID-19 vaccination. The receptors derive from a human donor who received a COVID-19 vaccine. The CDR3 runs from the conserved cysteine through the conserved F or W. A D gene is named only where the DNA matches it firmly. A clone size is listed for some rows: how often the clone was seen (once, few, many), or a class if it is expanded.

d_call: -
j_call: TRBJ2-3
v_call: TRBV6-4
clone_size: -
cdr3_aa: CASSDSRGTSTDTQYF
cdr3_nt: TGTGCCAGCAGTGACTCAAGGGGTACGAGCACAGATACGCAGTATTTT

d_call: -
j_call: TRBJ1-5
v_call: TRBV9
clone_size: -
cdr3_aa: CASSVSGGNQPQHF
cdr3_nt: TGTGCCAGCAGCGTGAGCGGAGGCAATCAGCCCCAGCATTTT

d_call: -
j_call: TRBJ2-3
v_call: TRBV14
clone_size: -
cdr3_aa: CASSGPSRDTQYF
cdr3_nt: TGTGCCAGTTCCGGTCCTTCCAGAGATACGCAGTATTTT

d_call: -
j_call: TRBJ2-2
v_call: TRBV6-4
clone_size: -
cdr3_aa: CASSQGFGTGELFF
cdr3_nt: TGTGCCAGCAGTCAGGGATTCGGCACCGGGGAGCTGTTTTTT

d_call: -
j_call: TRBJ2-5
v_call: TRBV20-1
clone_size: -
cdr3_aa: CSASRGAETQYF
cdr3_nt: TGCAGTGCTAGTCGGGGGGCAGAGACCCAGTACTTC

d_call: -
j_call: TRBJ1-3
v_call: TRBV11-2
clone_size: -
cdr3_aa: CASSPRYSREWSGNTIYF
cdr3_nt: TGTGCCAGCAGCCCGCGATACAGCAGAGAGTGGTCTGGAAACACCATATATTTT

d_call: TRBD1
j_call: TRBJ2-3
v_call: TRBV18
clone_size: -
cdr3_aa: CASSPLGQVASTDTQYF
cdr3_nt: TGTGCCAGCTCACCCCTAGGACAGGTCGCTAGCACAGATACGCAGTATTTT

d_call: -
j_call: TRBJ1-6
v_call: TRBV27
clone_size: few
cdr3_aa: CASSLRHGEPLHF
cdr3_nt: TGTGCCAGCAGTTTAAGGCACGGGGAACCCCTCCACTTT

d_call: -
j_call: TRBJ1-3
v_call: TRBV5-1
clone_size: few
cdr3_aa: CASSPQGPSGNTIYF
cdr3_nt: TGCGCCAGCAGCCCGCAGGGTCCCTCTGGAAACACCATATATTTT

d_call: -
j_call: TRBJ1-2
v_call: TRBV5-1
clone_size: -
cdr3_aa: CASSLTGYGYTF
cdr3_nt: TGCGCCAGCAGCTTGACGGGATATGGCTACACCTTC

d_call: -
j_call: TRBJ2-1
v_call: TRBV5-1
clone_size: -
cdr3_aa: CASSLAVAVTYNEQFF
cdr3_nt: TGCGCCAGCAGCTTGGCGGTAGCGGTTACCTACAATGAGCAGTTCTTC

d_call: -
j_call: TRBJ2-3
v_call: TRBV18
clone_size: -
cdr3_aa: CASSPGTSTDTQYF
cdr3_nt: TGTGCCAGCTCACCAGGGACAAGCACAGATACGCAGTATTTT

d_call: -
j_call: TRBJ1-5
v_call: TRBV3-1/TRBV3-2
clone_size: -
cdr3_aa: CASSQGLRTAYSNQPQHF
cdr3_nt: TGTGCCAGCAGCCAAGGATTAAGGACAGCTTATAGCAATCAGCCCCAGCATTTT

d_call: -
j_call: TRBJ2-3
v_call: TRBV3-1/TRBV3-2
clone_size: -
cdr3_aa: CASSRELALTQYF
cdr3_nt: TGTGCCAGCAGCCGTGAGTTAGCGCTTACGCAGTATTTT

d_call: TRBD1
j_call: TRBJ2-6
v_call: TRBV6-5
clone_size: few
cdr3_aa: CASRRTGGANVLTF
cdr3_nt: TGTGCCAGCAGGAGGACAGGGGGGGCCAACGTCCTGACTTTC

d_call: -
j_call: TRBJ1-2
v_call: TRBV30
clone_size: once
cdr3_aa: CAWSDWYGNYGYTF
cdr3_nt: TGTGCCTGGAGTGATTGGTACGGTAACTATGGCTACACCTTC

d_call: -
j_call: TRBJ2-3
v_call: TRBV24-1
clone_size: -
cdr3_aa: CATTSTTGSTDTQYF
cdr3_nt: TGTGCCACCACCTCCACTACAGGCAGCACAGATACGCAGTATTTT

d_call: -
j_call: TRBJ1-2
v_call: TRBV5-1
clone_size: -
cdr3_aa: CASSPAGDNYGYTF
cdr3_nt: TGCGCCAGCAGCCCAGCAGGGGATAACTATGGCTACACCTTC

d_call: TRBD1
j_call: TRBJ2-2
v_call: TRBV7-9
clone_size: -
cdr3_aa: CASSPRGQGTAGELFF
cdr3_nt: TGTGCCAGCAGCCCAAGGGGACAGGGGACCGCCGGGGAGCTGTTTTTT

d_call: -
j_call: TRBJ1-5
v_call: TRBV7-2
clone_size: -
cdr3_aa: CASSPRDFGSNQPQHF
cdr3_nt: TGTGCCAGCAGCCCCCGGGACTTTGGGAGCAATCAGCCCCAGCATTTT

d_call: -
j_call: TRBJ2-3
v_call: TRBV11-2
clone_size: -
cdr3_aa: CASSSGTDTQYF
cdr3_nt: TGTGCCAGCAGTTCGGGGACAGATACGCAGTATTTT

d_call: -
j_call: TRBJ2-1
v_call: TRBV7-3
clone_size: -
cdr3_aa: CASSSQTTASNEQFF
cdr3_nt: TGTGCCAGCAGCTCACAAACTACCGCGTCGAATGAGCAGTTCTTC

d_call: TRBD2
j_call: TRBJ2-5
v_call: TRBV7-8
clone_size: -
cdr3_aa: CASSLVRLAGDVETQYF
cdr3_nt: TGTGCCAGCAGCTTAGTGAGACTAGCGGGGGACGTAGAGACCCAGTACTTC

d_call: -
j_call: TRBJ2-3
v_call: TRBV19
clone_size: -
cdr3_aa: CASSSQTGSTDTQYF
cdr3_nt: TGTGCCAGTAGTAGTCAGACGGGGAGCACAGATACGCAGTATTTT

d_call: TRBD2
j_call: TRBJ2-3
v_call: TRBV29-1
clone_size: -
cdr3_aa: CSVESGRGAITDTQYF
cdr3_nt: TGCAGCGTTGAATCAGGGCGGGGGGCGATCACAGATACGCAGTATTTT

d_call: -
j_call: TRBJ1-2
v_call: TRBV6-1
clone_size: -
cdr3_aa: CASSESASSTGYGYTF
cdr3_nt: TGTGCCAGCAGTGAATCGGCCTCATCAACGGGCTATGGCTACACCTTC

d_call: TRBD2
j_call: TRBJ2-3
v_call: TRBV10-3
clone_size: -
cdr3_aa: CAINISGGILCTDTQYF
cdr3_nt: TGTGCCATCAATATTAGCGGGGGGATCCTTTGCACAGATACGCAGTATTTT

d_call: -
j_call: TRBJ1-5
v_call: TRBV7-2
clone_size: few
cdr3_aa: CASSSDPFGNQPQHF
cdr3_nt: TGTGCCAGCAGCTCAGATCCTTTCGGCAATCAGCCCCAGCATTTT

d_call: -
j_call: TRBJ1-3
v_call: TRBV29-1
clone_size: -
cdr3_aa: CSVSGTPTGNTIYF
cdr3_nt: TGCAGCGTTTCCGGGACTCCCACTGGAAACACCATATATTTT

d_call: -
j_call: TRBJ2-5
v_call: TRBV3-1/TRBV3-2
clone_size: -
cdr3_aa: CASSQPGLPPQETQYF
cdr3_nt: TGTGCCAGCAGCCAACCGGGACTCCCGCCCCAAGAGACCCAGTACTTC

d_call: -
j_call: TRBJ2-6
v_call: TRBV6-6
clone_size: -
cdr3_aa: CASTSGANVLTF
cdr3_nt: TGTGCCAGCACCTCTGGGGCCAACGTCCTGACTTTC

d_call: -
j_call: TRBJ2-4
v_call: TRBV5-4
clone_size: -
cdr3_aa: CASSLASGKDQYF
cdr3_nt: TGTGCCAGCAGCTTGGCCTCGGGGAAGGATCAGTACTTC

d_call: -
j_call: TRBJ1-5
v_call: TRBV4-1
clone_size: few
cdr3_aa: CASSQGRAQQPQHF
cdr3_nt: TGCGCCAGCAGCCAAGGCAGGGCTCAACAGCCCCAGCATTTT

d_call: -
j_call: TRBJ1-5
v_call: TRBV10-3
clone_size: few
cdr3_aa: CATGTANQPQHF
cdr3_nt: TGTGCCACTGGGACGGCTAATCAGCCCCAGCATTTT

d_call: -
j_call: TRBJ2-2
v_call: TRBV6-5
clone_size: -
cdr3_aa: CASTSDRSNTGELFF
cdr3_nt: TGTGCCAGCACCTCGGACAGATCGAACACCGGGGAGCTGTTTTTT

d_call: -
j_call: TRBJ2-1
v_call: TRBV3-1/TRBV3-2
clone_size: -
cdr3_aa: CASSRPIGWSGIEQFF
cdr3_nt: TGTGCCAGCAGCCGTCCAATAGGGTGGTCGGGGATTGAGCAGTTCTTC

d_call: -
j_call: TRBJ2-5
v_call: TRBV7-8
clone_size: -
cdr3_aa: CASSPEGGTAKGTQYF
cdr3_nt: TGTGCCAGCAGCCCAGAAGGGGGGACAGCAAAAGGGACCCAGTACTTC

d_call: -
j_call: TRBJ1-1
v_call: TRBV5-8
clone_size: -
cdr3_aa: CASPSSRNTEAFF
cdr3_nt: TGTGCCAGCCCATCAAGTCGGAACACTGAAGCTTTCTTT

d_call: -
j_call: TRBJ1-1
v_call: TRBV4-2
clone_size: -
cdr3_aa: CASSHQRTSDMEAFF
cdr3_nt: TGTGCCAGCAGCCACCAGCGGACCTCAGATATGGAAGCTTTCTTT

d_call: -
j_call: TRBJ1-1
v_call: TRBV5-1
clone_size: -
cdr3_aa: CASSLGLTANTEAFF
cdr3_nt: TGCGCCAGCAGCTTGGGCCTGACGGCTAACACTGAAGCTTTCTTT

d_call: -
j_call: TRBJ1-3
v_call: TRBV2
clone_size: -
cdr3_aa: CASSKGVPSGNTIYF
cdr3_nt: TGTGCCAGCAGTAAAGGGGTCCCCTCTGGAAACACCATATATTTT

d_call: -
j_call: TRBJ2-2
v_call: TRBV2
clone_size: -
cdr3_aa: CASHPTRVNTGELFF
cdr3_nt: TGTGCCAGTCACCCCACAAGGGTGAACACCGGGGAGCTGTTTTTT